This is a list of T cell receptor beta chains from one sample in a study of blood T cell repertoires in COVID-19. Using immunoSEQ multiplex PCR, the repertoire was profiled, and TCRdb retains in-frame clones only, with some absent. The sample carries around 250,000 clones, more than 70% recorded once. The sequenced material came from peripheral blood. The receptors come from a man aged 40-55 years with active or convalescent COVID-19. Each CDR3 is given with its conserved first and last residue. The order of the fields is CDR3 length, clone size, J gene, V gene, D gene, CDR3 DNA, CDR3 protein. The D gene is left open where the match is weak. Expanded clones are given a class, and other clones once, few, many or no size at all.

len: 14
abundance: -
j_gene: TRBJ1-6
v_gene: TRBV5-6
d_gene: -
CDR3nt: TGTGCCAGCAGCTTGAGGGGAATGGGTTCACCCCTCCACTTT
CDR3aa: CASSLRGMGSPLHF

len: 14
abundance: -
j_gene: TRBJ2-3
v_gene: TRBV7-2
d_gene: TRBD1
CDR3nt: TGTGCCAGCAGCTACCAGGGGGCAAGAGATACGCAGTATTTT
CDR3aa: CASSYQGARDTQYF

len: 14
abundance: -
j_gene: TRBJ2-1
v_gene: TRBV30
d_gene: -
CDR3nt: TGTGCCTGGAGAAGTCAGGTGGCCAAGAATGAGCAGTTCTTC
CDR3aa: CAWRSQVAKNEQFF

len: 14
abundance: -
j_gene: TRBJ2-7
v_gene: TRBV4-2
d_gene: TRBD1
CDR3nt: TGTGCCAGCAGCCAAGGCGGACAGGTATACGAGCAGTACTTC
CDR3aa: CASSQGGQVYEQYF

len: 13
abundance: -
j_gene: TRBJ1-2
v_gene: TRBV6-2/TRBV6-3
d_gene: -
CDR3nt: TGTGCCAGCAGCCCGGACAGCAACTATGGCTACACCTTC
CDR3aa: CASSPDSNYGYTF

len: 13
abundance: -
j_gene: TRBJ2-1
v_gene: TRBV12-5
d_gene: -
CDR3nt: TGTGCTAGTGGCGGAGGATCCTACAATGAGCAGTTCTTC
CDR3aa: CASGGGSYNEQFF

len: 11
abundance: -
j_gene: TRBJ1-1
v_gene: TRBV20-1
d_gene: -
CDR3nt: TGCAGTGCTATTCGGGGCACTGAAGCTTTCTTT
CDR3aa: CSAIRGTEAFF

len: 13
abundance: -
j_gene: TRBJ2-5
v_gene: TRBV24-1
d_gene: -
CDR3nt: TGTGCCACCAGTGAGGGGGGAGTGGAGACCCAGTACTTC
CDR3aa: CATSEGGVETQYF

len: 16
abundance: -
j_gene: TRBJ2-7
v_gene: TRBV28
d_gene: TRBD2
CDR3nt: TGTGCCAGCAGTTCCCCCGGGACTAGCGGCCTCGGCGAGCAGTACTTC
CDR3aa: CASSSPGTSGLGEQYF

len: 11
abundance: -
j_gene: TRBJ2-7
v_gene: TRBV4-2
d_gene: -
CDR3nt: TGTGCCAGCAGCCCTGGGGGGGAGCAGTACTTC
CDR3aa: CASSPGGEQYF

len: 14
abundance: -
j_gene: TRBJ1-2
v_gene: TRBV5-6
d_gene: -
CDR3nt: TGTGCCAGCAGCCCGCGGCTGGGTACCTATGGCTACACCTTC
CDR3aa: CASSPRLGTYGYTF

len: 14
abundance: -
j_gene: TRBJ2-7
v_gene: TRBV29-1
d_gene: TRBD2
CDR3nt: TGCAGCGTTGAACTAGCGGGGGACGGTGTCGAGCAGTACTTC
CDR3aa: CSVELAGDGVEQYF

len: 14
abundance: -
j_gene: TRBJ1-1
v_gene: TRBV5-1
d_gene: -
CDR3nt: TGCGCCAGCAGCCCGGACAGCTGGCACACTGAAGCTTTCTTT
CDR3aa: CASSPDSWHTEAFF

len: 14
abundance: -
j_gene: TRBJ2-5
v_gene: TRBV5-8
d_gene: -
CDR3nt: TGTGCCAGCAGCTTGGCCTTGGCCTCCGAGACCCAGTACTTC
CDR3aa: CASSLALASETQYF

len: 15
abundance: -
j_gene: TRBJ1-6
v_gene: TRBV30
d_gene: TRBD1
CDR3nt: TGTGCCTGGAGAAGACAGGGTTTTTTTTATTCACCCCTCCACTTT
CDR3aa: CAWRRQGFFYSPLHF

len: 15
abundance: -
j_gene: TRBJ2-3
v_gene: TRBV24-1
d_gene: TRBD2
CDR3nt: TGTGCCACGGGTTCTAGCGGAACTAGCACAGATACGCAGTATTTT
CDR3aa: CATGSSGTSTDTQYF

len: 13
abundance: -
j_gene: TRBJ1-5
v_gene: TRBV21-1
d_gene: -
CDR3nt: TGTGCCAGCAGCAAAGGGGGGGGTCAGCCCCAGCATTTT
CDR3aa: CASSKGGGQPQHF

len: 14
abundance: -
j_gene: TRBJ2-1
v_gene: TRBV30
d_gene: TRBD2
CDR3nt: TGTGCCTGGAGTGTAGAAGCGGGGTACAATGAGCAGTTCTTC
CDR3aa: CAWSVEAGYNEQFF

len: 15
abundance: -
j_gene: TRBJ2-1
v_gene: TRBV27
d_gene: -
CDR3nt: TGTGCCAGCAGTTTATCTCTAGCGAGACAGGGTGAGCAGTTCTTC
CDR3aa: CASSLSLARQGEQFF

len: 15
abundance: -
j_gene: TRBJ1-1
v_gene: TRBV10-3
d_gene: TRBD1
CDR3nt: TGTGCCATCAGTGAGCATACAGGGGCCGGGCAGGGGGCTTTCTTT
CDR3aa: CAISEHTGAGQGAFF

len: 12
abundance: -
j_gene: TRBJ1-1
v_gene: TRBV12-5
d_gene: -
CDR3nt: TGTGCTAGTGGGACCTCTGGGGGCCCGCCCTTCTTT
CDR3aa: CASGTSGGPPFF

len: 15
abundance: -
j_gene: TRBJ2-5
v_gene: TRBV7-2
d_gene: TRBD2
CDR3nt: TGTGCCAGCAGCTTAATCCCTAGCGGGGGAGAGACCCAGTACTTC
CDR3aa: CASSLIPSGGETQYF

len: 15
abundance: -
j_gene: TRBJ1-4
v_gene: TRBV11-2
d_gene: -
CDR3nt: TGTGCCAGCAGTTCTACAGGTCAACTTAATGAAAAACTGTTTTTT
CDR3aa: CASSSTGQLNEKLFF

len: 15
abundance: -
j_gene: TRBJ2-3
v_gene: TRBV4-1
d_gene: -
CDR3nt: TGCGCCAGCAGCCAAGATGGGCAGGTAACAGATACGCAGTATTTT
CDR3aa: CASSQDGQVTDTQYF

len: 15
abundance: once
j_gene: TRBJ1-4
v_gene: TRBV10-2
d_gene: -
CDR3nt: TGCGCCAGCAGTGTACTCGGGACTGGTAATGAAAAACTGTTTTTT
CDR3aa: CASSVLGTGNEKLFF

len: 15
abundance: -
j_gene: TRBJ1-5
v_gene: TRBV4-1
d_gene: TRBD1
CDR3nt: TGCGCCAGCAACGCCGAGGACAGGGGGAATCAGCCCCAGCATTTT
CDR3aa: CASNAEDRGNQPQHF

len: 13
abundance: -
j_gene: TRBJ1-2
v_gene: TRBV30
d_gene: -
CDR3nt: TGTGCCTGGATGGAGGGAAGTAACTATGGCTACACCTTC
CDR3aa: CAWMEGSNYGYTF

len: 13
abundance: -
j_gene: TRBJ2-1
v_gene: TRBV19
d_gene: -
CDR3nt: TGTGCCAGTAGCCGAACCAAGCACAATGAGCAGTTCTTC
CDR3aa: CASSRTKHNEQFF

len: 15
abundance: -
j_gene: TRBJ2-2
v_gene: TRBV5-4
d_gene: TRBD2
CDR3nt: TGTGCCAGCAGTCCTAGCGGGACAAACACCGGGGAGCTGTTTTTT
CDR3aa: CASSPSGTNTGELFF

len: 14
abundance: few
j_gene: TRBJ2-7
v_gene: TRBV7-2
d_gene: TRBD2
CDR3nt: TGTGCCAGCAGCTTACGGCGGGGGGGCGGTGAGCAGTACTTC
CDR3aa: CASSLRRGGGEQYF

len: 16
abundance: -
j_gene: TRBJ1-2
v_gene: TRBV21-1
d_gene: -
CDR3nt: TGTGCCAGCAGCGAAACAGTTCCGCGAGGGTGGTATGGCTACACCTTC
CDR3aa: CASSETVPRGWYGYTF

len: 16
abundance: -
j_gene: TRBJ1-1
v_gene: TRBV3-1/TRBV3-2
d_gene: -
CDR3nt: TGTGCCAGCAGCCCATCGGGACTCCGGTCGGGTACTGAAGCTTTCTTT
CDR3aa: CASSPSGLRSGTEAFF

len: 13
abundance: -
j_gene: TRBJ1-1
v_gene: TRBV10-3
d_gene: -
CDR3nt: TGTGCCAACGGGGGAGATGCGAACACTGAAGCTTTCTTT
CDR3aa: CANGGDANTEAFF

len: 14
abundance: once
j_gene: TRBJ2-7
v_gene: TRBV6-5
d_gene: TRBD1
CDR3nt: TGTGCCAGCAGTTACGACAGGGAGCTCTACGAGCAGTACTTC
CDR3aa: CASSYDRELYEQYF

len: 16
abundance: -
j_gene: TRBJ2-2
v_gene: TRBV4-1
d_gene: -
CDR3nt: TGCGCCAGCAGCCAATTCACTAGCCCGAACACCGGGGAGCTGTTTTTT
CDR3aa: CASSQFTSPNTGELFF

len: 12
abundance: -
j_gene: TRBJ1-1
v_gene: TRBV19
d_gene: -
CDR3nt: TGTGCCAGTAGTGTCGGGACACTAGAAGCTTTCTTT
CDR3aa: CASSVGTLEAFF

len: 13
abundance: -
j_gene: TRBJ2-3
v_gene: TRBV5-4
d_gene: TRBD1
CDR3nt: TGTGCCAGCAGCCAACAGGGGAGTGATACGCAGTATTTT
CDR3aa: CASSQQGSDTQYF

len: 13
abundance: few
j_gene: TRBJ1-6
v_gene: TRBV3-1/TRBV3-2
d_gene: -
CDR3nt: TGTGCCAGCAGCCAACCACCGGGAGGGCCCCTCCACTTT
CDR3aa: CASSQPPGGPLHF

len: 14
abundance: -
j_gene: TRBJ1-5
v_gene: TRBV5-6
d_gene: TRBD1
CDR3nt: TGTGCCAGCAGTACCGACAGGGTGAATCAGCCCCAGCATTTT
CDR3aa: CASSTDRVNQPQHF

len: 13
abundance: -
j_gene: TRBJ2-5
v_gene: TRBV29-1
d_gene: -
CDR3nt: TGCAGCGTTGAGAAGGGGTTGGGAGAGACCCAGTACTTC
CDR3aa: CSVEKGLGETQYF

len: 16
abundance: -
j_gene: TRBJ2-5
v_gene: TRBV4-2
d_gene: -
CDR3nt: TGTGCCAGCAGCCCCACAGGGTCCAAGGGGCCGGAGACCCAGTACTTC
CDR3aa: CASSPTGSKGPETQYF

len: 14
abundance: -
j_gene: TRBJ2-3
v_gene: TRBV2
d_gene: -
CDR3nt: TGTGCCAGCAGTGAAAGGGGAACATTAGATACGCAGTATTTT
CDR3aa: CASSERGTLDTQYF

len: 14
abundance: -
j_gene: TRBJ2-5
v_gene: TRBV30
d_gene: TRBD1
CDR3nt: TGTGCCTGGGGGGGACAGTTCATGTGGGAGACCCAGTACTTC
CDR3aa: CAWGGQFMWETQYF

len: 14
abundance: -
j_gene: TRBJ1-2
v_gene: TRBV29-1
d_gene: -
CDR3nt: TGCAGCGTTGAATCCTCCCTTGGGGAGGATGGCTACACCTTC
CDR3aa: CSVESSLGEDGYTF

len: 14
abundance: few
j_gene: TRBJ1-1
v_gene: TRBV27
d_gene: TRBD1
CDR3nt: TGTGCCAGCAGTGCCCGGGACAGGAACACTGAAGCTTTCTTT
CDR3aa: CASSARDRNTEAFF

len: 17
abundance: -
j_gene: TRBJ2-7
v_gene: TRBV9
d_gene: TRBD2
CDR3nt: TGTGCCAGCAGCGTAGGGGTAGCGGGAACTACCCCCTCCGAGCAGTACTTC
CDR3aa: CASSVGVAGTTPSEQYF

len: 15
abundance: -
j_gene: TRBJ1-5
v_gene: TRBV25-1
d_gene: -
CDR3nt: TGTGCCAGCAGTAACAACAGGGTAGGGGATCAGCCCCAGCATTTT
CDR3aa: CASSNNRVGDQPQHF

len: 14
abundance: -
j_gene: TRBJ1-2
v_gene: TRBV5-1
d_gene: TRBD1
CDR3nt: TGCGCCAGCAGCTTGACGACAGGGAACTATGGCTACACCTTC
CDR3aa: CASSLTTGNYGYTF

len: 14
abundance: -
j_gene: TRBJ1-1
v_gene: TRBV14
d_gene: -
CDR3nt: TGTGCCAGCAGCCAAGAAAGGGGAGGGACTGAAGCTTTCTTT
CDR3aa: CASSQERGGTEAFF

len: 13
abundance: -
j_gene: TRBJ1-2
v_gene: TRBV19
d_gene: TRBD1
CDR3nt: TGTGCCAGTAGTCAACAGGGGTACAATGGCTACACCTTC
CDR3aa: CASSQQGYNGYTF

len: 18
abundance: -
j_gene: TRBJ2-6
v_gene: TRBV4-3
d_gene: -
CDR3nt: TGCGCCAGCAGCCGTCGGACAGAGTATATTACTGGGGCCAACGTCCTGACTTTC
CDR3aa: CASSRRTEYITGANVLTF

len: 14
abundance: -
j_gene: TRBJ2-3
v_gene: TRBV6-5
d_gene: -
CDR3nt: TGTGCCAGCAGTTACTCGACTAGCACAGATACGCAGTATTTT
CDR3aa: CASSYSTSTDTQYF

len: 13
abundance: -
j_gene: TRBJ1-2
v_gene: TRBV6-6
d_gene: TRBD1
CDR3nt: TGTGCCAGCAGTTACTCGACAGGGTCTGGCTACACCTTC
CDR3aa: CASSYSTGSGYTF

len: 16
abundance: -
j_gene: TRBJ2-1
v_gene: TRBV7-3
d_gene: TRBD2
CDR3nt: TGTGCCAGCAGCACCTCCGGGACTAGCGGGAACAATGAGCAGTTCTTC
CDR3aa: CASSTSGTSGNNEQFF